This T cell receptor beta chain appears in the sequencing data of a study of control samples from healthy donors and cancer patients. The germline V gene has CDR1 PRHDT and CDR2 FYEKMQ (reference sequence). J was trimmed by 3 bases and V by 5 bases; bases with no gene match: 8. The CDR3 totals 15 residues. Clones were sequenced by immunoSEQ multiplex PCR, and TCRdb holds only the in-frame ones, with some missing. The sample consists of 130,000 or so clones, around nine tenths of them appearing once. This rearrangement joins TRBV13 to TRBJ2-3; 7 bases are shared with TRBD1. Sample: blood. The TCR was taken from a man aged 40-49 years in good health. CDR3 DNA: TGTGCCAGCAGCCCGAGGGGGCTTTTAACAGATACGCAGTATTTT. This gives the protein CASSPRGLLTDTQYF.